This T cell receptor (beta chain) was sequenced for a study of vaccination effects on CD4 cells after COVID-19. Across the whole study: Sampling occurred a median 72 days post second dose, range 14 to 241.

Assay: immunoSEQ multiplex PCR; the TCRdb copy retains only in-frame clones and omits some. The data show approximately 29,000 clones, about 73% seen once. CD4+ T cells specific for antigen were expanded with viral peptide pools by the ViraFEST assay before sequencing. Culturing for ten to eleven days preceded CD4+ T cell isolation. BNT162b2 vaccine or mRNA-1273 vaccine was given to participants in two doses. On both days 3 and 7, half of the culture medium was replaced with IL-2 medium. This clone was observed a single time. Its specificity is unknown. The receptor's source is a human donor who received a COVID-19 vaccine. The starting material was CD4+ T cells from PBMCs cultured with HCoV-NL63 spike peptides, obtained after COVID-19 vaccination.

In nucleotides, the CDR3 is TGCAGCGTTTCTCTGACTAGCGGTTTCACAGATACGCAGTATTTT. Amino acids: CSVSLTSGFTDTQYF. The rearrangement joins TRBV29-1 to TRBJ2-3; 9 nucleotides line up with TRBD2. V shed 5 bases, J shed 2 bases, and the junction held 8 bases outside the gene matches. This CDR3 has 15 residues. CDR1 and CDR2 from the germline V gene are SQVTM and ANQGSEA.